This T cell receptor beta chain comes out of a study of cytomegalovirus exposure and HLA in healthy donors. General study points: In an earlier analysis, most TCR beta V segments were productive about 87% or about 30% of the time. Most TCR sequences were seen very rarely across donors, but some public TCRs occurred in many.

As to this clone: Its target is not known.

PCR was performed using 60 Vbeta and 13 Jbeta primers. Produced via immunoSEQ multiplex PCR; TCRdb's table is partial and in-frame only. The repertoire includes 150,000 to 200,000 clones, about 81% of them detected once, and 0.96% sits in the top ten. The V gene end was trimmed by 8 bases and the J gene end by 8 bases; junction bases not matched to a gene: 12. The CDR3 spans 15 residues. Germline V gene sequence: CDR1 MNHNS, CDR2 SASEGT. J is TRBJ1-6 and V is TRBV6-1; TRBD1 aligns across 7 bases. The receptor was isolated from a girl aged 2-10 years in good health and CMV-seropositive. The sample taken for sequencing was PBMCs. CDR3 sequence: CASGTDRERHSPLHF. As DNA, the CDR3 is TGTGCCAGCGGCACTGACAGGGAGAGGCATTCACCCCTCCACTTT.